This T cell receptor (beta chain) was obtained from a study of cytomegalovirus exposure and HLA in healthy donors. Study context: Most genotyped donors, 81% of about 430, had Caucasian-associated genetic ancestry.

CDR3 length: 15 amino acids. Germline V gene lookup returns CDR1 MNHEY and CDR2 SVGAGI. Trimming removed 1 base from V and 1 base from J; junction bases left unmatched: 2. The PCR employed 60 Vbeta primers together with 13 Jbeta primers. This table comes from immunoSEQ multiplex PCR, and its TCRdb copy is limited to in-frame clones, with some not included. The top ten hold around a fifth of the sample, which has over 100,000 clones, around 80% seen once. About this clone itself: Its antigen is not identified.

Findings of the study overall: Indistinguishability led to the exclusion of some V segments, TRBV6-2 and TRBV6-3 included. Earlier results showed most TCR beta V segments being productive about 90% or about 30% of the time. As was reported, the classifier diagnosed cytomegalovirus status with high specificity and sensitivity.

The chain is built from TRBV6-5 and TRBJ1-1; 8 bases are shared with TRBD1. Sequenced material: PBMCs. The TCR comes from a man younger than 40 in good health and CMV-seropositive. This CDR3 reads CASSYYGTGNTEAFF. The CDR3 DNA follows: TGTGCCAGCAGTTACTACGGGACAGGGAACACTGAAGCTTTCTTT.